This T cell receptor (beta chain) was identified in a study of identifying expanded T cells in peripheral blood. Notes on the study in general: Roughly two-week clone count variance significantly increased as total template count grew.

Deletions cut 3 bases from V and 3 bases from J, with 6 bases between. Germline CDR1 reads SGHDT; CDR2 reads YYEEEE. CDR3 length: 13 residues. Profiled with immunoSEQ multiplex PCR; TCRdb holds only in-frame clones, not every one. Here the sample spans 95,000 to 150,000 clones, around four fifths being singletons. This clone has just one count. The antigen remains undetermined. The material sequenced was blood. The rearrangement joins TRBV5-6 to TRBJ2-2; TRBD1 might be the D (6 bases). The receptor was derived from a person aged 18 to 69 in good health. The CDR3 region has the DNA TGTGCCAGCAGCTGGACAGACACCGGGGAGCTGTTTTTT. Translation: CASSWTDTGELFF.